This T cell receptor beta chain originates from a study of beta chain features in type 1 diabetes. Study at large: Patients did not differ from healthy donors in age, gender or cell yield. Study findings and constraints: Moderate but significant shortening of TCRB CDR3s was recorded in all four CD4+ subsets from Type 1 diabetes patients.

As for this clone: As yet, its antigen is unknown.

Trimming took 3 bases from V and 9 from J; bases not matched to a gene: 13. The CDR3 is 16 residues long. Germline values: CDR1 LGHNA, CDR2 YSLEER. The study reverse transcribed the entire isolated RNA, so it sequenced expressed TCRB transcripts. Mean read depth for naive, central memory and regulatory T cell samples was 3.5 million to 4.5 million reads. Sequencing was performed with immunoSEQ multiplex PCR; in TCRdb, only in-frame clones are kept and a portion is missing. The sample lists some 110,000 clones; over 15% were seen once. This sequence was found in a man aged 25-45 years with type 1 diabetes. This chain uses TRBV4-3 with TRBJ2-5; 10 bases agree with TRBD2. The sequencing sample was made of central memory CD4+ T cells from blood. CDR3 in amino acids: CASSHQSGLARRPQYF. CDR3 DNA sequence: TGCGCCAGCAGCCACCAGTCGGGACTAGCGCGGAGACCCCAGTACTTC.